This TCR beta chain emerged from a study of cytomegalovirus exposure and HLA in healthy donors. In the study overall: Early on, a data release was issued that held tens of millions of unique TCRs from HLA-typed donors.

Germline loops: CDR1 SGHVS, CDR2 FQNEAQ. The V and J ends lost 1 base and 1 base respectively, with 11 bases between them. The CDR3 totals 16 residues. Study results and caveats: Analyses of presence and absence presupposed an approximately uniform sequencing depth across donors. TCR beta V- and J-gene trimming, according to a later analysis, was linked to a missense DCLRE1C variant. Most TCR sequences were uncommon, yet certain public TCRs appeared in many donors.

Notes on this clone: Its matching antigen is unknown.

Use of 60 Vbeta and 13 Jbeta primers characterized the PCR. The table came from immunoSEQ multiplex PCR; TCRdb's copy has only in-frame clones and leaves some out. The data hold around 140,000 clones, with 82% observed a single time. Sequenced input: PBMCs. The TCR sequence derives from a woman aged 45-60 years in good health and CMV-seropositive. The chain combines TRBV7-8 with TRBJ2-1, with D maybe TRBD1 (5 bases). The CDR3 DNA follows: TGTGCCAGCAGCTTAGGAGGCAGGGTTTCCTACAATGAGCAGTTCTTC. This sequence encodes CASSLGGRVSYNEQFF.